These T cell receptor beta chains were read from a single sample in a study of T cell responses to AZD1222 COVID-19 vaccine. Clones were read by immunoSEQ multiplex PCR, and TCRdb kept only the in-frame ones, dropping some. This table has some 190,000 clones, around 90% appearing once. Sample: peripheral blood, taken 28 days after the second AZD1222 dose. The receptors were sampled from an adult who received the AZD1222 COVID-19 vaccine. Each CDR3 is given with its conserved first and last residue. D genes are given only for firm matches. Not every row has a clone size; where given, it reads once, few, many or a size class.

j_call | d_call | v_call | clone_size | cdr3_aa | cdr3_nt
TRBJ1-3 | NA | TRBV9 | NA | CASSVAPGFSGNTIYF | TGTGCCAGCAGCGTAGCCCCAGGGTTCTCTGGAAACACCATATATTTT
TRBJ2-1 | TRBD2 | TRBV28 | NA | CASRPGLAFNEQFF | TGTGCCAGCAGACCGGGACTAGCGTTCAATGAGCAGTTCTTC
TRBJ2-6 | TRBD1 | TRBV9 | NA | CASSGQGAVGANVLTF | TGTGCCAGCAGCGGGCAGGGGGCAGTTGGGGCCAACGTCCTGACTTTC
TRBJ2-3 | TRBD2 | TRBV6-2/TRBV6-3 | NA | CASSYQTSGTDTQYF | TGTGCCAGCAGTTACCAGACTAGCGGTACAGATACGCAGTATTTT
TRBJ2-3 | NA | TRBV27 | NA | CASSTAGITDTQYF | TGTGCCAGCAGTACGGCAGGGATTACAGATACGCAGTATTTT
TRBJ1-2 | TRBD1 | TRBV11-2 | NA | CASSAGRGLYYGYTF | TGTGCCAGCAGCGCCGGCAGGGGGCTCTACTATGGCTACACCTTC
TRBJ2-3 | NA | TRBV4-2 | NA | CASSQDPGLTDTQYF | TGTGCCAGCAGCCAAGACCCTGGGTTGACAGATACGCAGTATTTT
TRBJ2-3 | NA | TRBV12-3/TRBV12-4 | NA | CASSFERDTQYF | TGTGCCAGCAGTTTTGAGCGAGATACGCAGTATTTT
TRBJ1-4 | NA | TRBV27 | NA | CASTTRVLGRLFF | TGTGCCAGCACCACCAGGGTTCTAGGTAGACTGTTTTTT
TRBJ2-1 | NA | TRBV7-9 | NA | CASSYSGTFYNEQFF | TGTGCCAGCAGCTACTCCGGGACATTCTACAATGAGCAGTTCTTC
TRBJ2-1 | TRBD1 | TRBV6-6 | NA | CASSRFSGQGAGNEQFF | TGTGCCAGCAGTCGCTTTTCGGGACAGGGGGCTGGCAATGAGCAGTTCTTC
TRBJ1-2 | NA | TRBV2 | once | CASRGTGLHGYTF | TGTGCCAGCAGGGGAACAGGGTTACATGGCTACACCTTC
TRBJ2-3 | TRBD2 | TRBV6-1 | NA | CASSELVSGRVPVTQYF | TGTGCCAGCAGTGAATTAGTCAGCGGGAGGGTTCCAGTTACGCAGTATTTT
TRBJ1-5 | NA | TRBV11-1 | NA | CASSLDSNSNQPQHF | TGTGCCAGCAGCCTAGACAGCAATAGCAATCAGCCCCAGCATTTT
TRBJ1-5 | NA | TRBV6-1 | NA | CASSDGQGAQPQHF | TGTGCCAGCAGTGACGGGCAGGGTGCACAGCCCCAGCATTTT
TRBJ1-5 | NA | TRBV5-1 | NA | CASSLGGYSNQPQHF | TGCGCCAGCAGCTTGGGTGGGTATAGCAATCAGCCCCAGCATTTT
TRBJ2-7 | NA | TRBV24-1 | NA | CATSDSGRDDEQYF | TGTGCCACCAGTGATTCAGGCAGGGACGACGAGCAGTACTTC
TRBJ1-3 | NA | TRBV5-1 | NA | CASSVDSPSGNTIYF | TGCGCCAGCAGCGTTGACAGTCCCTCTGGAAACACCATATATTTT
TRBJ2-3 | NA | TRBV11-1 | NA | CASSPSGTNTDTQYF | TGTGCCAGCAGCCCCTCGGGGACCAACACAGATACGCAGTATTTT
TRBJ2-5 | NA | TRBV18 | NA | CASLRTGREETQYF | TGTGCCAGCCTCAGGACAGGGAGGGAAGAGACCCAGTACTTC
TRBJ2-7 | NA | TRBV5-4 | NA | CASSSLSLPVNEQYF | TGTGCCAGCAGCTCTCTTTCACTCCCGGTTAACGAGCAGTACTTC
TRBJ1-2 | TRBD1 | TRBV4-1 | NA | CASSPGRQGYNGYTF | TGCGCCAGCAGCCCCGGACGACAGGGGTACAACGGCTACACCTTC
TRBJ1-6 | NA | TRBV6-2/TRBV6-3 | NA | CASSYSLYRGSNSPLHF | TGTGCCAGCAGTTACTCGCTATATCGGGGGTCCAATTCACCCCTCCACTTT
TRBJ1-1 | NA | TRBV28 | NA | CASRQDRPEAFF | TGTGCCAGCAGGCAGGACAGACCTGAAGCTTTCTTT
TRBJ1-5 | TRBD1 | TRBV10-3 | NA | CAISEGTDQPQHF | TGTGCCATCAGCGAGGGGACAGATCAGCCCCAGCATTTT
TRBJ2-5 | TRBD2 | TRBV9 | NA | CASSRSGEGTQYF | TGTGCCAGCAGCCGTAGCGGGGAGGGGACCCAGTACTTC
TRBJ1-3 | NA | TRBV14 | NA | CASSPGLGSGNTIYF | TGTGCCAGCAGCCCGGGGCTAGGCTCTGGAAACACCATATATTTT
TRBJ1-2 | NA | TRBV6-1 | NA | CASSEEWNRWSGYTF | TGTGCCAGCAGTGAAGAGTGGAACAGATGGAGTGGCTACACCTTC
TRBJ2-2 | NA | TRBV4-1 | NA | CASSQFNTGELFF | TGCGCCAGCAGCCAATTTAACACCGGGGAGCTGTTTTTT
TRBJ2-3 | NA | TRBV12-5 | NA | CASQGDTQYF | TGTGCTAGCCAGGGGGATACGCAGTATTTT
TRBJ1-1 | NA | TRBV28 | NA | CASSAYEQGKNTEAFF | TGTGCCAGCAGTGCCTACGAGCAGGGGAAGAACACTGAAGCTTTCTTT
TRBJ2-5 | NA | TRBV6-5 | once | CASSYVLGGLGETQYF | TGTGCCAGCAGTTACGTTCTGGGGGGGCTAGGTGAGACCCAGTACTTC
TRBJ2-1 | TRBD2 | TRBV24-1 | NA | CATSDSSGGGNEQFF | TGTGCCACCAGTGACTCTAGCGGGGGGGGCAATGAGCAGTTCTTC
TRBJ2-5 | NA | TRBV20-1 | NA | CSASDDGGRETQYF | TGCAGTGCTAGTGATGACGGTGGGCGGGAGACCCAGTACTTC
TRBJ2-7 | NA | TRBV5-4 | NA | CASSLGGPAPYEQYF | TGTGCCAGCAGCTTGGGAGGACCAGCTCCCTACGAGCAGTACTTC
TRBJ2-1 | TRBD2 | TRBV7-2 | NA | CASSLLTSAYNEQFF | TGTGCCAGCAGCTTATTAACTAGCGCCTACAATGAGCAGTTCTTC
TRBJ1-5 | NA | TRBV2 | NA | CASSEGPVRLNQPQHF | TGTGCCAGCAGTGAGGGGCCTGTCCGTTTGAATCAGCCCCAGCATTTT
TRBJ2-3 | TRBD2 | TRBV27 | NA | CASSLAGGPDTQYF | TGTGCCAGCAGTTTAGCGGGGGGGCCAGATACGCAGTATTTT
TRBJ1-1 | NA | TRBV7-3 | NA | CASSLGMNTEAFF | TGTGCCAGCAGCTTAGGTATGAACACTGAAGCTTTCTTT
TRBJ2-2 | NA | TRBV3-1/TRBV3-2 | NA | CASSQEGVNLHGTGELFF | TGTGCCAGCAGCCAAGAGGGTGTGAATCTCCATGGGACCGGGGAGCTGTTTTTT
TRBJ2-1 | TRBD2 | TRBV4-1 | NA | CASSLAGLATYNEQFF | TGCGCCAGCAGCCTTGCGGGACTAGCGACCTACAATGAGCAGTTCTTC
TRBJ2-3 | TRBD2 | TRBV5-4 | NA | CASSPDRGGVGTQYF | TGTGCCAGCAGCCCCGACCGGGGGGGCGTCGGTACGCAGTATTTT
TRBJ1-3 | NA | TRBV6-5 | NA | CASSYGGGGAGNTIYF | TGTGCCAGCAGTTACGGAGGGGGAGGGGCGGGAAACACCATATATTTT
TRBJ1-1 | NA | TRBV3-1/TRBV3-2 | NA | CASSLRTDSNTEAFF | TGTGCCAGCAGCCTTCGGACTGATTCGAACACTGAAGCTTTCTTT
TRBJ1-6 | TRBD1 | TRBV15 | NA | CATSRGRGQGNSPLHF | TGTGCCACCAGCAGAGGACGCGGACAGGGGAACTCACCCCTCCACTTT
TRBJ1-5 | NA | TRBV19 | NA | CASTMQGSKDQPQHF | TGTGCCAGTACCATGCAGGGGTCTAAGGATCAGCCCCAGCATTTT
TRBJ2-7 | NA | TRBV28 | NA | CASSLGGTLSYEQYF | TGTGCCAGCAGTTTAGGCGGGACGCTCTCCTACGAGCAGTACTTC
TRBJ2-2 | NA | TRBV7-9 | NA | CASSRLVYGQREGELFF | TGTGCCAGCAGCCGACTCGTTTATGGACAAAGGGAGGGGGAGCTGTTTTTT
TRBJ2-7 | NA | TRBV10-1 | NA | CASSEFQLSGPPYEQYF | TGCGCCAGCAGTGAGTTTCAGCTGAGCGGGCCCCCCTACGAGCAGTACTTC